Below, 28 T cell receptor beta chains from the same sample are listed, as sequenced in a study of regulatory T cells in long-lasting Graves disease. Arm-PCR with iRepertoire HTBI primers amplified the CDR3 regions for these TCR beta libraries. MiXCR, applied by TCRdb to the multiplex PCR reads, yields one record per CDR3 protein. This table has approximately 400,000 distinct CDR3 sequences, about 11% appearing once. Time point defined: newly diagnosed GD, antithyroid drugs for less than 3 months. PBMC RNA served as the TCR library source. Separately, the same data were catalogued under a study of T cells in Graves' hyperthyroidism and ophthalmopathy.

Sequencing was performed on peripheral blood mononuclear cells (PBMCs), taken at new diagnosis, from a patient treated with antithyroid drugs. These receptors were obtained from a woman aged 18-29 years with Graves disease.

CDR3 region: CASSYRLAGGTDTQYF. CDR3 in DNA: TGTGCCAGCAGTTACCGACTAGCGGGAGGGACAGATACGCAGTATTTT. The V call is TRBV6-9, the J call TRBJ2-3, with 14 positions matching TRBD2. CDR1 MNHGY and CDR2 SVAAGI come from the germline V gene. The CDR3 is made up of 16 amino acids. After removal of 3 bases from V and 3 bases from J, the junction contained 2 bases not matched to a gene.

In this sample, this clonotype turned up many times. The chain joins TRBV19 to TRBJ2-2, with D possibly matching TRBD2 (5 bases). Trimming took 7 bases from V and 1 from J, leaving 7 bases between them. The CDR3 sequence is 13 residues long. Germline V lookup: CDR1 LNHDA, CDR2 SQIVND (reference sequence). The CDR3 spells CASTSKNTGELFF. The CDR3 DNA reads TGTGCCAGTACTAGCAAGAACACCGGGGAGCTGTTTTTT.

This clonotype was counted ten times or more. CDR3 sequence (DNA): TGTGCCAGCAGCTGGGGGACTCAGAACACCGGGGAGCTGTTTTTT. Its translation: CASSWGTQNTGELFF. This sequence joins TRBV7-3 and TRBJ2-2; the D gene is possibly TRBD2 (6 bases). CDR1 is SGHTA, CDR2 FQGTGA, per germline. Trimming pared 4 bases from V and 1 base from J, leaving 10 bases between. This CDR3 is 15 amino acids long.

This clonotype has a handful of counts. The V and J genes are TRBV7-2 and TRBJ2-2, with D uncertain. The ends were cut back, 2 bases at V and 1 base at J, with 5 bases in the middle. The CDR3 contains 14 residues. Germline V CDR1 and CDR2: SGHTA, FQGNSA. The CDR3: CASSLHWNTGELFF. As DNA, the CDR3 is TGTGCCAGCAGCTTACACTGGAACACCGGGGAGCTGTTTTTT.

Remarks on this clonotype: With a much larger clone just one base away, this may be a read error. This sequence joins TRBV7-9 and TRBJ2-3; TRBD2 agrees at 9 bases. The germline V gene has CDR1 SEHNR and CDR2 FQNEAQ (reference sequence). The CDR3 covers 17 residues. J lost 4 bases, V lost 4 bases, and 12 bases had no gene match. CDR3 sequence: CASSSTSSGSDPDTQYF. In DNA form, the CDR3 reads TGTGCCAGCAGCTCGACTAGTAGCGGGAGTGACCCAGATACGCAGTATTTT.

Only a few counts were recorded for this clonotype. This chain uses TRBV6-5 with TRBJ1-2; no definite D call. The germline CDR1 and CDR2 sequences are MNHEY and SVGAGI. CDR3 length: 16 residues. V lost 0 bases to trimming and J lost 1 base, with 12 bases between them. This CDR3 reads CASSYSQSVFNYGYTF. The CDR3 bases are TGTGCCAGCAGTTACTCGCAATCGGTCTTTAACTATGGCTACACCTTC.

In this sample, this clonotype turned up many times. The chain links TRBV7-9 to TRBJ2-2; 8 bases fit TRBD1. The CDR3 is 14 amino acids. From germline, CDR1 is SEHNR and CDR2 FQNEAQ (reference sequence). Trimming took 6 bases from V and 7 from J; bases not matched to a gene: 7. CDR3 amino acids: CASRGQATNGELFF. The CDR3, as DNA: TGTGCCAGCAGGGGACAGGCAACTAACGGGGAGCTGTTTTTT.

This clonotype has a count of ten or more. The V and J genes are TRBV20-1 and TRBJ2-7; D tentatively fits TRBD1 or TRBD2 (5 bases each). CDR3 size: 15 residues. The V gene lost 6 bases and the J gene lost 3 bases, with 21 bases spanning the gap. CDR1 is DFQATT, CDR2 SNEGSKA, per germline (reference sequence). The CDR3 reads CSASPRGTVYYEQYF. The CDR3 DNA is TGCAGTGCCAGCCCGAGAGGGACGGTTTACTACGAGCAGTACTTC.

In its sample, this clonotype was seen many times. The rearrangement joins TRBV20-1 to TRBJ1-3, with D hard to call. V shed 4 bases and J shed 4 bases, with 20 bases lying between them. This CDR3 has 16 residues. From germline, CDR1 is DFQATT and CDR2 SNEGSKA (reference sequence). CDR3 sequence reads: CSAIEGRGNKGNTIYF. CDR3 nucleotides: TGCAGTGCTATTGAGGGCCGGGGAAATAAGGGAAACACCATATATTTT.

This clonotype showed up many times. The rearrangement joins TRBV7-2 to TRBJ2-5, with a tentative D call TRBD2 (5 bases). The CDR3 runs to 14 residues. From germline, CDR1 is SGHTA and CDR2 FQGNSA. V lost 6 bases, J lost 5 bases, and 16 bases lay in between. Written as DNA, the CDR3 is TGTGCCAGCAGTTATATAGGACTGCGGGAGACCCAGTACTTC. It translates to CASSYIGLRETQYF.

The rearrangement joins TRBV19 to TRBJ1-1, with TRBD1 as a possible D gene (6 bases). The CDR3 runs 14 residues. The germline gives CDR1 LNHDA, CDR2 SQIVND (reference sequence). V was pared by 8 bases and J by 0 bases, with 13 bases between. CDR3 sequence reads: CASLDRMMNTEAFF. CDR3 in DNA: TGTGCCAGTTTAGACAGGATGATGAACACTGAAGCTTTCTTT.

The V gene is TRBV4-1, the J gene TRBJ2-7; the match to TRBD1 covers 8 bases. Germline V gives CDR1 MGHRA, CDR2 YSYEKL. The CDR3 covers 13 residues. The ends lost 8 bases at V and 4 bases at J; junction bases unmatched: 7. This CDR3 is CASAYRGKYEQYF. DNA for the CDR3: TGCGCCAGCGCCTACAGGGGGAAGTACGAGCAGTACTTC.

This clonotype was recorded many times. The chain couples TRBV28 to TRBJ1-5, with D unresolved. Germline lookup yields CDR1 MDHEN and CDR2 SYDVKM. V was cut by 2 bases and J by 7 bases, with 6 bases left in between. CDR3 size: 12 residues. The CDR3 loop is CASSLRGQPQHF. The CDR3 DNA follows: TGTGCCAGCAGTTTACGGGGACAGCCCCAGCATTTT.

This clonotype was seen at least ten times. V and J are TRBV2 and TRBJ2-1, with D perhaps TRBD1 (5 bases). This CDR3 comprises 16 residues. V lost 1 base, J lost 7 bases, and 17 bases lay in between. The germline gives CDR1 SNHLY, CDR2 FYNNEI. In DNA, the CDR3 is TGTGCCAGCAGTGAAGGTCTGGGATCCCCAGGGAATGAGCAGTTCTTC. Its protein product is CASSEGLGSPGNEQFF.

This clonotype was observed at least ten times. V usage is TRBV6-5 and J usage is TRBJ2-5; D not resolved. The V end was cut by 4 bases, the J end by 1 base, with 13 bases between. The V gene's germline CDR1 is MNHEY and CDR2 SVGAGI. The CDR3 loop spans 15 amino acids. The CDR3 nucleotides are TGTGCCAGCAGTTTAGATCGACATTCCCAAGAGACCCAGTACTTC. Protein sequence: CASSLDRHSQETQYF.

The V gene is TRBV7-8, the J gene TRBJ2-3; either TRBD1 or TRBD2 may fit D (5 bases each). This CDR3 spans 16 amino acids. The germline V and J ends were trimmed by 8 bases and 1 base, with 19 bases remaining between them. CDR1 and CDR2 from the germline V gene are SGHVS and FQNEAQ. Here the CDR3 reads CASLRGYPPGTDTQYF. As DNA, the CDR3 is TGTGCCAGCCTTCGGGGCTATCCCCCGGGCACAGATACGCAGTATTTT. The whole variable domain, remainder taken from reference TRBV7-8 and TRBJ2-3, is GAGVSQSPRYKVAKRGQDVALRCDPISGHVSLFWYQQALGQGPEFLTYFQNEAQLDKSGLPSDRFFAERPEGSVSTLKIQRTQQEDSAVYLCASLRGYPPGTDTQYFGPGTRLTVL.

This clonotype was picked up many times. The chain uses TRBV20-1 and TRBJ2-1; D remains ambiguous. This CDR3 is 15 amino acids long. Between the trimmed V and J ends, which lost 3 bases and 9 bases, there was a span of 21 bases. CDR1 is DFQATT and CDR2 is SNEGSKA in the germline V gene (reference sequence). CDR3 sequence: CSASDSLEFDTEQFF. Written as DNA, the CDR3 is TGCAGTGCTAGTGACTCGCTAGAATTTGATACTGAGCAGTTCTTC.

The CDR3 DNA follows: TGTGCCAGTAGTAGATCCCGGCTAGCGCTTAACAATGAGCAGTTCTTC. This translates into CASSRSRLALNNEQFF. The V call is TRBV19, the J call TRBJ2-1; D is possibly TRBD2 (6 bases). Germline V lookup: CDR1 LNHDA, CDR2 SQIVND (reference sequence). The CDR3 runs to 16 residues. Trimming left V 4 bases short and J 5 bases short, with 18 bases between.

This chain joins TRBV27 and TRBJ2-3, with D perhaps assigned TRBD1 or TRBD2 (6 bases each). The CDR3 contains 12 residues. The germline V and J ends were trimmed by 6 bases and 8 bases, with 12 bases remaining between them. In germline, CDR1 is MNHEY, CDR2 SMNVEV (reference sequence). The CDR3 nucleotides are TGTGCCAGCAGGGGGGGCGGGTTTACGCAGTATTTT. It specifies CASRGGGFTQYF.

The chain joins TRBV6-1 to TRBJ2-1; TRBD2 aligns across 9 bases. The J call may be in error: the DNA end matches TRBJ2-5 better. Germline V lookup: CDR1 MNHNS, CDR2 SASEGT. The CDR3 covers 17 residues. In DNA, the CDR3 is TGTGCCAGCAGTGAATGGAAAGCGGGAGGCCCAGGAGAGACCCAGTACTTC. This sequence encodes CASSEWKAGGPGETQYF.

A few counts support this clonotype. The chain joins TRBV4-1 to TRBJ1-2; D is unclear. The CDR3 is made up of 21 amino acids. From germline, CDR1 is MGHRA and CDR2 YSYEKL. V lost 2 bases and J 3 bases, leaving 31 bases between the germline ends. The CDR3 sequence is CASSQFLPTGFFTTHHYGYTF. The CDR3 coding sequence is TGCGCCAGCAGCCAATTCCTCCCGACGGGCTTTTTCACCACCCATCACTATGGCTACACCTTC.

This clonotype was seen repeatedly, ten times or more. The chain is built from TRBV13 and TRBJ2-1; 13 positions agree with TRBD2. Germline V gene lookup returns CDR1 PRHDT and CDR2 FYEKMQ (reference sequence). Trimming cost V 5 bases and J 9 bases; bases outside gene matches: 16. This CDR3 is 18 amino acids long. The CDR3 sequence: CASSRRLGTSGELVEQFF. The CDR3 DNA reads TGTGCCAGCAGCCGACGTCTTGGGACTAGCGGGGAGTTGGTTGAGCAGTTCTTC.

The sample holds many counts of this clonotype. V and J are TRBV12-3 or TRBV12-4 and TRBJ2-3; tentative D call: TRBD2 (5 bases). The CDR3 length is 17 residues. Trimming removed 5 bases at V and 9 bases at J, with 27 bases between. CDR3 sequence reads: CASSPGVHPFGSGTQYF. DNA of the CDR3: TGTGCCAGCAGTCCGGGTGTTCACCCTTTCGGTTCGGGAACGCAGTATTTT.

On this clonotype: This may be a read error: a much more frequent sequence differs by one nucleotide. The rearrangement joins TRBV6-1 to TRBJ2-7, with D possibly matching TRBD2 (6 bases). CDR3 size: 13 residues. From germline, CDR1 is MNHNS and CDR2 SASEGT. V lost 3 bases and J lost 3, with 9 bases in between. CDR3 sequence reads: CASSDVADYEQYF. The CDR3 coding sequence is TGTGCCAGCAGTGATGTAGCGGACTACGAGCAGTACTTC.

This clonotype was counted at least ten times. This chain connects TRBV30 to TRBJ1-1, with D perhaps matching TRBD1 (6 bases). Germline lookup yields CDR1 GTSNPN and CDR2 SVGIG (reference sequence). V lost 8 bases and J lost 1, with 17 bases in between. The length of the CDR3 is 14 residues. The CDR3 reads CAGWPGTPNTEAFF. The CDR3 coding sequence is TGTGCCGGATGGCCCGGGACACCGAACACTGAAGCTTTCTTT.

Turning to this clonotype: Being one base from a much bigger clone, this may be a read error. This chain links TRBV5-1 with TRBJ2-3; 8 bases are a match to TRBD2. The length of the CDR3 is 15 residues. Germline V gene lookup returns CDR1 SGHRS and CDR2 YFSETQ. V was pared by 5 bases and J by 3 bases, with 8 bases of the junction left unmatched. The DNA for the CDR3 is TGCGCCAGCAGGCCTGGGACTAGAGGTACAGATACGCAGTATTTT. This gives the protein CASRPGTRGTDTQYF.

This clonotype was detected many times. The chain couples TRBV6-2 or TRBV6-3 to TRBJ1-1; weak D call: TRBD1 (6 bases). The CDR3 is 13 residues long. CDR1 and CDR2 (germline): MNHEY, SVGEGT. The V end was cut by 5 bases, the J end by 8 bases, with 15 bases between. CDR3 loop: CASSVTGTVEAFF. As DNA, the CDR3 is TGTGCCAGCAGTGTTACAGGGACGGTGGAAGCTTTCTTT.

Ten or more counts support this clonotype. The chain joins TRBV27 to TRBJ2-3, with D perhaps TRBD2 (6 bases). Germline assignment: CDR1 MNHEY and CDR2 SMNVEV (reference sequence). V was shortened by 5 bases and J by 1 base, with 13 bases between the two germline ends. This CDR3 comprises 15 residues. CDR3 sequence (DNA): TGTGCCAGCAGTCCTCTCCCGGGGGGCACAGATACGCAGTATTTT. Its translation: CASSPLPGGTDTQYF.